The 18 T cell receptor beta chains below come from one sample, sequenced in a study of blood T cell repertoires in COVID-19. Some clones are missing from TCRdb's copy, which holds only in-frame ones; the method was immunoSEQ multiplex PCR. The table has fewer than 700,000 clones, 70% to 90% seen once. Sequencing was performed on peripheral blood. The receptors derive from a woman between 45 and 65 years old with COVID-19, enrolled during active disease.

The chain is built from TRBV27 and TRBJ2-1; TRBD1 agrees at 9 bases. The CDR3 consists of 15 residues. Trimming at V came to 6 bases and at J to 6 bases, leaving 9 bases not matched to a gene. The germline CDR1 and CDR2 sequences are MNHEY and SMNVEV (reference sequence). CDR3 nucleotides: TGTGCCAGCAGCCTGGGACAGGGCCGCCGCAATGAGCAGTTCTTC. Translation gives CASSLGQGRRNEQFF.

Concerning this clone itself: The sample contains more than one DNA sequence encoding this CDR3. This sequence joins TRBV10-3 and TRBJ1-1; D gene unclear. V lost 3 bases to trimming and J lost 0 bases, with 5 bases between them. Germline values: CDR1 ENHRY, CDR2 SYGVKD. The CDR3 has 13 residues. The CDR3 loop is CAISDSLNTEAFF. CDR3 sequence (DNA): TGTGCCATCAGTGACTCCCTGAACACTGAAGCTTTCTTT.

The chain links TRBV6-5 to TRBJ1-2; D is uncertain. Trimming pared 5 bases from V and 6 bases from J, leaving 13 bases between. Per germline, CDR1 MNHEY and CDR2 SVGAGI. The CDR3 covers 13 residues. The chain's CDR3 is CASSRGIGHGYTF. For the CDR3, the DNA is TGTGCCAGCAGTAGAGGAATCGGCCATGGCTACACCTTC.

The chain is built from TRBV7-7 and TRBJ1-6, with 7 bases identical to TRBD1. The CDR3 spans 15 residues. V dropped 4 bases and J dropped 2; count of bases not matched to a gene: 2. Germline assignment: CDR1 SSHAT and CDR2 FNYEAQ (reference sequence). The CDR3 region is CASSSGTAYNSPLHF. Here the CDR3 DNA reads TGTGCCAGCAGCTCGGGGACAGCCTATAATTCACCCCTCCACTTT.

The chain combines TRBV19 with TRBJ2-7; a weak D match, TRBD2 (6 bases). Trimming took 1 base from V and 3 from J, leaving 10 bases between them. There are 14 residues in the CDR3. Germline lookup yields CDR1 LNHDA and CDR2 SQIVND (reference sequence). The CDR3 here is CASSIAGTLYEQYF. For the CDR3, the DNA is TGTGCCAGTAGTATAGCTGGGACTCTCTACGAGCAGTACTTC. The entire variable domain, with the rest obtained from reference TRBV19 and TRBJ2-7, is as follows: DGGITQSPKYLFRKEGQNVTLSCEQNLNHDAMYWYRQDPGQGLRLIYYSQIVNDFQKGDIAEGYSVSREKKESFPLTVTSAQKNPTAFYLCASSIAGTLYEQYFGPGTRLTVT.

The V call is TRBV5-4, the J call TRBJ1-2; no clear D. There are 11 residues in the CDR3. Germline loops: CDR1 SGHNT, CDR2 YYREEE (reference sequence). Between the trimmed V and J ends, which lost 4 bases and 1 base, there was a span of 2 bases. CDR3 amino acids: CASSLNYGYTF. CDR3 in DNA: TGTGCCAGCAGCCTTAACTATGGCTACACCTTC.

This sequence joins TRBV24-1 and TRBJ1-5; D gene unclear. This CDR3 comprises 14 residues. V was trimmed by 5 bases and J by 2 bases, leaving 9 bases between them. In germline, CDR1 is KGHDR, CDR2 SFDVKD. The DNA for the CDR3 is TGTGCCACCAGTGGAACTTTCGGCAATCAGCCCCAGCATTTT. It codes for CATSGTFGNQPQHF.

The V gene is TRBV27, the J gene TRBJ2-7, with 8 bases that match TRBD1. CDR3 length: 15 residues. Per the germline V gene, CDR1 is MNHEY and CDR2 is SMNVEV (reference sequence). The V and J ends lost 5 bases and 2 bases, in that order; junction bases with no gene match: 8. CDR3 nucleotide sequence: TGTGCCAGCAGTCCAGGGACAGGTACCCCCTACGAGCAGTACTTC. It encodes CASSPGTGTPYEQYF.

This chain's CDR3 is CASSGTGGHYGYTF. CDR3 DNA sequence: TGTGCCAGCAGCGGGACAGGGGGCCACTATGGCTACACCTTC. This sequence joins TRBV5-6 and TRBJ1-2, with TRBD1 matching over 12 bases. J was trimmed by 3 bases and V by 4 bases; bases with no gene match: 1. The CDR3 runs to 14 residues. Germline CDR1 reads SGHDT; CDR2 reads YYEEEE.

The genes are TRBV2 and TRBJ2-1; 7 nucleotides agree with TRBD2. Germline-derived CDR1 and CDR2 are SNHLY and FYNNEI. Germline trimming cut 8 bases from V and 8 bases from J; bases unmatched to any gene: 9. The CDR3 has 13 amino acids. This chain's CDR3 is CASQKGGFDEQFF. The CDR3 nucleotides read TGTGCCAGCCAAAAGGGAGGGTTCGATGAGCAGTTCTTC.

This sequence joins TRBV7-9 and TRBJ1-4, with 7 nucleotides matching TRBD1. CDR3 length equals 12 residues. Germline CDR1 SEHNR, CDR2 FQNEAQ (reference sequence). J gave up 8 bases and V 11 bases, and 8 bases lay outside the gene matches. The CDR3 DNA follows: TGTGCCGTCGCAGGGGGAAGCGAAAAACTGTTTTTT. Translating gives CAVAGGSEKLFF.

V and J are TRBV3-1 (or the pseudogene TRBV3-2) and TRBJ1-4; D might be TRBD1 (6 bases). Trimming removed 3 bases at V and 5 bases at J, with 16 bases between. Germline V CDR1 and CDR2: LGHDT, YNNKEL (reference sequence). The CDR3 has 16 amino acids. Written as DNA, the CDR3 is TGTGCCAGCAGCCAGTCCCGGGCAGGGGCGAATGAAAAACTGTTTTTT. Translating gives CASSQSRAGANEKLFF.

The genes are TRBV10-3 and TRBJ1-2, with a tentative D call TRBD1 (5 bases). Germline V gene lookup returns CDR1 ENHRY and CDR2 SYGVKD. The CDR3 has 14 amino acids. Trimming pared 9 bases from V and 7 bases from J, leaving 21 bases between. CDR3 DNA: TGTGCCATAGGGGTCGGGAGTATATCCCTTGGCTACACCTTC. Amino acids: CAIGVGSISLGYTF.

J is TRBJ1-1 and V is TRBV5-1; D is perhaps TRBD1 (6 bases). The CDR3 sequence is 16 residues long. V was trimmed by 4 bases and J by 3 bases, leaving 19 bases between them. The germline gives CDR1 SGHRS, CDR2 YFSETQ. CDR3 nucleotide sequence: TGCGCCAGCAGCGGATCAAAGTCCGGGACACACACTGAAGCTTTCTTT. It codes for CASSGSKSGTHTEAFF.

The gene calls are TRBV25-1 and TRBJ1-5; tentative D call: TRBD1 (5 bases). Trimming took off 6 bases at V and 4 bases at J, with 7 bases between the two ends. The CDR3 runs to 12 residues. Germline-derived CDR1 and CDR2 are MGHDK and SYGVNS. This CDR3 is CASRTENQPQHF. Written as DNA, the CDR3 is TGTGCCAGCAGGACAGAGAATCAGCCCCAGCATTTT.

This clone was seen more than once but under ten times. This chain's CDR3 is CASQPGGGENTEAFF. Written as DNA, the CDR3 is TGTGCCAGCCAGCCGGGGGGCGGAGAGAACACTGAAGCTTTCTTT. This sequence joins TRBV11-3 and TRBJ1-1; TRBD1 might be the D (6 bases). V dropped 8 bases and J dropped 1 base, with 17 bases sitting between them. Germline CDR1 and CDR2: SGHNT and YENEEA. The CDR3 has 15 amino acids. Full variable domain (outside the CDR3, taken from reference TRBV11-3 and TRBJ1-1): EAGVVQSPRYKIIEKKQPVAFWCNPISGHNTLYWYLQNLGQGPELLIRYENEEAVDDSQLPKDRFSAERLKGVDSTLKIQPAELGDSAVYLCASQPGGGENTEAFFGQGTRLTVV.

The V gene is TRBV7-6, the J gene TRBJ2-3; perhaps TRBD1 as D (5 bases). The germline V and J ends were trimmed by 5 bases and 5 bases, with 14 bases remaining between them. The CDR3 is made up of 14 amino acids. The germline gives CDR1 SGHVS, CDR2 FNYEAQ. The CDR3 region is CASSRSGPEDTQYF. The CDR3 bases are TGTGCCAGCAGCCGATCAGGGCCCGAAGATACGCAGTATTTT.

The gene calls are TRBV4-1 and TRBJ2-2, with D possibly being TRBD1 (6 bases). Germline lookup yields CDR1 MGHRA and CDR2 YSYEKL. Trimming removed 1 base at V and 0 bases at J, with 9 bases between. The CDR3 totals 16 residues. The chain's CDR3 is CASSQAQGTNTGELFF. DNA of the CDR3: TGCGCCAGCAGCCAAGCTCAGGGGACGAACACCGGGGAGCTGTTTTTT.